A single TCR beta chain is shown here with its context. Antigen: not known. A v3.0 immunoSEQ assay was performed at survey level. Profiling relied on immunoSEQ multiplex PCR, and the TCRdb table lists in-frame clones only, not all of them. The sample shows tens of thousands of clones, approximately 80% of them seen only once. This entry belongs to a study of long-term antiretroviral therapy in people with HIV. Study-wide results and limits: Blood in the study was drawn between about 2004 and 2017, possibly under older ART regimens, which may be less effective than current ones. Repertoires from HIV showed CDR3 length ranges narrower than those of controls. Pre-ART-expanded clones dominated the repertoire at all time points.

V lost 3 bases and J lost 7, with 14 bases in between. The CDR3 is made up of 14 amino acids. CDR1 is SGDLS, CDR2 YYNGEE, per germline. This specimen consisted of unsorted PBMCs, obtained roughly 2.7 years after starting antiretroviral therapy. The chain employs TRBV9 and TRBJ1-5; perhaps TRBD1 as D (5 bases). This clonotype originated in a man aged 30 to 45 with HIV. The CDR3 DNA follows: TGTGCCAGCAGCGCTTACGGGGGGAGGCAGCCCCAGCATTTT. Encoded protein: CASSAYGGRQPQHF.